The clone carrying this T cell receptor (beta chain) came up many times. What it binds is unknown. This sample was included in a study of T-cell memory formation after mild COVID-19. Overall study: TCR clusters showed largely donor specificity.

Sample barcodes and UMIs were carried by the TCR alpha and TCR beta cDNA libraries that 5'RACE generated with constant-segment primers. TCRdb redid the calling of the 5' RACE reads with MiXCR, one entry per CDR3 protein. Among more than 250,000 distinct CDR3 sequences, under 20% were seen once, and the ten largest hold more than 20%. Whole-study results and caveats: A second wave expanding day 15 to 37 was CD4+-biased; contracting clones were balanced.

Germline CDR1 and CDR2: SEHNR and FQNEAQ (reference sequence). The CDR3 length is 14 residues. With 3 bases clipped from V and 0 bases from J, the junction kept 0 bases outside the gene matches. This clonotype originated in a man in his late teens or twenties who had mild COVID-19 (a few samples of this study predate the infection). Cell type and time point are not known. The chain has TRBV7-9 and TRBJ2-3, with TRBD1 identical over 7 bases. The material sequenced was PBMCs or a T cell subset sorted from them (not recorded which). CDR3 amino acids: CASSLTGSTDTQYF. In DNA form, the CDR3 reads TGTGCCAGCAGCTTGACAGGGAGCACAGATACGCAGTATTTT.